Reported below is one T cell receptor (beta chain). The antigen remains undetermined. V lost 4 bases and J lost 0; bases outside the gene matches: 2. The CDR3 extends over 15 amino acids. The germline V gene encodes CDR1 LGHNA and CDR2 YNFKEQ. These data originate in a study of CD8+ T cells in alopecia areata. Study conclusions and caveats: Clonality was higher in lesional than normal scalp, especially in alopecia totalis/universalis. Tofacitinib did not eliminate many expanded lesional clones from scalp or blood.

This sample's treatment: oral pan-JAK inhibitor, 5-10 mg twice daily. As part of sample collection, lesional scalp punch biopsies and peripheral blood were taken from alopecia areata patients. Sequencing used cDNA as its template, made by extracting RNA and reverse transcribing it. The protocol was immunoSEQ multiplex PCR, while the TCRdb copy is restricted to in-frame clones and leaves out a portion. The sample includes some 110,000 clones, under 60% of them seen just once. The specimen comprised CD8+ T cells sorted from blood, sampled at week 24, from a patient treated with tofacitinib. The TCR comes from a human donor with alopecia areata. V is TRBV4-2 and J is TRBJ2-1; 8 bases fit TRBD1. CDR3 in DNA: TGTGCCAGCAGCCCTACAGGGGGCTCCTACAATGAGCAGTTCTTC. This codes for CASSPTGGSYNEQFF.